This T cell receptor (beta chain) was sequenced during a study of T cell responses to AZD1222 COVID-19 vaccine. Study results and limitations: Elevations in Spike-specific TCR breadth and depth followed administration of two AZD1222 doses. Baseline seropositivity occurred in only a handful of AZD1222 recipients. Close to half of spike-specific TCRs reportedly recognize unmutated variant regions. Repertoires were sampled only after the peak T cell response.

Measured with immunoSEQ multiplex PCR; TCRdb has only the in-frame clones, and not every one. The sample lists 100,000 or so clones, roughly 84% occurring once. This clone was seen only a few times. Its antigen is currently unknown. A read error may produce the germline difference seen at one junction end. The sample was peripheral blood, taken on day 0 of AZD1222 vaccination. The receptor was isolated from an adult in good health.

The CDR3 loop reads CASSEILRVLF. Here the CDR3 DNA reads TGTGCCAGCAGTGAAATTTTGCGGGTTCTGTTC. The gene calls are TRBV2 and TRBJ1-2; D is uncertain. There are 11 residues in the CDR3. Germline V gene lookup returns CDR1 SNHLY and CDR2 FYNNEI.